The 10 T cell receptor beta chains below were found in one sample sequenced in a study of identical twins (dated by TCRdb to the mid-2010s). The method behind the library was 5' RACE. The run used an Illumina HiSeq 2000. TCRdb reran the public reads through fastp at Q25 and MiXCR, keeping productive beta chains. CDR3 protein sequences are deduplicated, and each keeps its most common genes and DNA. This sample is represented by about 280,000 distinct CDR3 sequences; approximately 8.5% of them were singletons. The ten biggest clones cover approximately 2% of the sample. This sample also appeared in a second study, on yellow fever vaccine responses in identical twins.

Sequenced input: memory (CD45RO+) T cells sorted from blood. The sample's cell subset or site label is to be understood as: CD45RO+ enriched T cells. The receptors stem from a woman in her late teens or twenties in good health.

The chain recombines TRBV27 with TRBJ1-2; possible D gene TRBD1, 5 bases. This CDR3 is 14 amino acids long. CDR1 and CDR2 from the germline V gene are MNHEY and SMNVEV (reference sequence). The germline V and J ends were trimmed by 2 bases and 7 bases, with 14 bases remaining between them. The DNA of the CDR3 is TGTGCCAGCAGTTTAGGAAGCGCAGGGAGTGGCTACACCTTC. As protein: CASSLGSAGSGYTF.

The chain carries TRBV7-2 and TRBJ2-7; D could derive from TRBD1 or TRBD2 (5 bases each). Trimming removed 6 bases at V and 6 bases at J, with 18 bases between. CDR1 and CDR2 from the germline V gene are SGHTA and FQGNSA. The CDR3 length is 14 residues. Here the CDR3 reads CASSRGRFEGEQYF. The CDR3 DNA reads TGTGCCAGCAGTAGGGGCAGGTTCGAGGGCGAGCAGTACTTC.

This clonotype was counted many times. The chain links TRBV5-1 to TRBJ1-1; no firm D call. The V end lost 4 bases, the J end lost 10 bases, and 20 bases lay between the germline ends. Germline CDR1 is SGHRS and CDR2 is YFSETQ. The CDR3 sequence is 14 residues long. The CDR3 region has the DNA TGCGCCAGCAGCCGCCTTGAGCCCCTGTTAGGAGCTTTCTTT. This translates into CASSRLEPLLGAFF.

This clonotype has more than one count but fewer than ten. CDR3 in amino acids: CASSLSYSGAEKLFF. As DNA, the CDR3 is TGTGCCAGCAGCCTTTCATACTCCGGGGCTGAAAAACTGTTTTTT. V gene TRBV12-3 or TRBV12-4 combines with J gene TRBJ1-4; tentative D call: TRBD1 (5 bases). CDR3 length equals 15 residues. Between the trimmed V and J ends, which lost 6 bases and 7 bases, there was a span of 18 bases.

The table lists this clonotype with a few counts. The chain couples TRBV6-1 to TRBJ2-2; TRBD2 matches at 7 bases. The germline V gene encodes CDR1 MNHNS and CDR2 SASEGT. The CDR3 is 14 residues long. The V and J ends lost 8 bases and 1 base, in that order; junction bases with no gene match: 4. The CDR3 region is CASGGRVNTGELFF. In nucleotides, the CDR3 is TGTGCCAGCGGGGGGAGGGTGAACACCGGGGAGCTGTTTTTT.

There are many counts of this clonotype. CDR3 coding DNA: TGTGCCAGCAGCTTTGGGGGGGGGGAAGCTTTCTTT. Its translation: CASSFGGGEAFF. The chain carries TRBV7-7 and TRBJ1-1; D perhaps matches TRBD1 (5 bases). The germline V and J ends were trimmed by 3 bases and 8 bases, with 10 bases remaining between them. Germline lookup yields CDR1 SSHAT and CDR2 FNYEAQ (reference sequence). This CDR3 is 12 amino acids long.

This clonotype was recorded many times. This chain connects TRBV5-1 to TRBJ2-1; D may be TRBD2 (5 bases). The CDR3 is made up of 14 amino acids. The V gene lost 0 bases and the J gene lost 10 bases, with 14 bases spanning the gap. The germline CDR1 and CDR2 sequences are SGHRS and YFSETQ. The CDR3 spells CASSLGGHSTEQFF. The DNA for the CDR3 is TGCGCCAGCAGCTTGGGCGGGCACAGCACAGAGCAGTTCTTC. Full variable domain (outside the CDR3, taken from reference TRBV5-1 and TRBJ2-1): KAGVTQTPRYLIKTRGQQVTLSCSPISGHRSVSWYQQTPGQGLQFLFEYFSETQRNKGNFPGRFSGRQFSNSRSEMNVSTLELGDSALYLCASSLGGHSTEQFFGPGTRLTVL.

This clonotype showed up just a few times. The J gene is TRBJ2-3, the V gene TRBV27; 8 positions agree with TRBD1. CDR1 and CDR2 (germline): MNHEY, SMNVEV (reference sequence). The V and J ends lost 5 bases and 1 base, in that order; junction bases with no gene match: 8. The CDR3 loop spans 16 amino acids. CDR3 amino acids: CASSADRGVGTDTQYF. CDR3 nucleotide sequence: TGTGCCAGCAGTGCTGACAGGGGAGTCGGCACAGATACGCAGTATTTT.

The rearrangement uses TRBV20-1 and TRBJ1-4; D gene uncertain. Germline CDR1 and CDR2: DFQATT and SNEGSKA (reference sequence). Trimming took off 1 base at V and 8 bases at J, with 11 bases between the two ends. The CDR3 spans 13 residues. Written as DNA, the CDR3 is TGCAGTGCTAGAGGAGGGATCGGCGAAAAACTGTTTTTT. This encodes CSARGGIGEKLFF.

This clonotype was seen more than once but under ten times. The gene calls are TRBV20-1 and TRBJ1-1; TRBD1 agrees at 7 bases. Germline V gives CDR1 DFQATT, CDR2 SNEGSKA (reference sequence). Trimming removed 1 base from V and 4 bases from J; junction bases left unmatched: 6. The CDR3 sequence is 14 residues long. CDR3 DNA: TGCAGTGCTAGAGGAACAGGGGTGGCCACTGAAGCTTTCTTT. Residues: CSARGTGVATEAFF.